This T cell receptor beta chain was observed in a study of blood T cell repertoires in COVID-19. Trimming took off 4 bases at V and 4 bases at J, with 14 bases between the two ends. The CDR3 runs 14 residues. In germline, CDR1 is SGDLS, CDR2 YYNGEE. Generated by immunoSEQ multiplex PCR, the TCRdb table keeps only in-frame clones and is missing some. This sample yields about 200,000 clones, of which 75% to 90% are seen a single time; approximately 2.1% belongs to the top ten. The sequenced material came from PBMCs or T cells enriched from blood (not recorded which). The origin of this receptor is a woman in her twenties or thirties who had recovered from COVID-19. The V and J genes are TRBV9 and TRBJ1-1, with D perhaps TRBD1 (5 bases). Written as DNA, the CDR3 is TGTGCCAGCAGCTGGCGCGACAGCGTCACTGAAGCTTTCTTT. Translated, it gives CASSWRDSVTEAFF. Full variable domain (outside the CDR3, taken from reference TRBV9 and TRBJ1-1): DSGVTQTPKHLITATGQRVTLRCSPRSGDLSVYWYQQSLDQGLQFLIQYYNGEERAKGNILERFSAQQFPDLHSELNLSSLELGDSALYFCASSWRDSVTEAFFGQGTRLTVV.